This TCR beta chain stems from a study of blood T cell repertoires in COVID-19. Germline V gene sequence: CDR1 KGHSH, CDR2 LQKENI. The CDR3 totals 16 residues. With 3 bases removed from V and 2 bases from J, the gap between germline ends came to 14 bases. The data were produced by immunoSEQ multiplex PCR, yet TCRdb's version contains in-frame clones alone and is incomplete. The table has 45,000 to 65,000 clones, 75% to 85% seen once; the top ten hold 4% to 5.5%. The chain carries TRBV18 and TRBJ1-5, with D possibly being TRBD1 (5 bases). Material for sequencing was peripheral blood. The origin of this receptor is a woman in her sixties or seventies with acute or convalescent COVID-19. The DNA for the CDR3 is TGTGCCAGCTCACCTCCGATAGAACAGGGCAATCAGCCCCAGCATTTT. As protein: CASSPPIEQGNQPQHF.